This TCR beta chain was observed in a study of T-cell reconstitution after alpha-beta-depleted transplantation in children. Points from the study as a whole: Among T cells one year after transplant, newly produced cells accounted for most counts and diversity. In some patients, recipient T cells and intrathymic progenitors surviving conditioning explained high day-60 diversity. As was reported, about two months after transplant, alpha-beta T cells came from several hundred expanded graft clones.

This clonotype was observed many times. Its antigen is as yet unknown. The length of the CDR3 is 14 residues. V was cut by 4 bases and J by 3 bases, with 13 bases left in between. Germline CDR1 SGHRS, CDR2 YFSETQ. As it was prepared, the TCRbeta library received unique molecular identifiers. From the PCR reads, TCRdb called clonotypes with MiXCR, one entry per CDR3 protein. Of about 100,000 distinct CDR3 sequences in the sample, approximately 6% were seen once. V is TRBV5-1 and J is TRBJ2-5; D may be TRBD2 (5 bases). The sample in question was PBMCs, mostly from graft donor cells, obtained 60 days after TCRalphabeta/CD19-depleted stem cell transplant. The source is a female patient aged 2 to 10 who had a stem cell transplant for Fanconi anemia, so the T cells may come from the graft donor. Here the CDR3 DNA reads TGCGCCAGCAGCCTTGGAGGTTTAGAAGAGACCCAGTACTTC. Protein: CASSLGGLEETQYF.